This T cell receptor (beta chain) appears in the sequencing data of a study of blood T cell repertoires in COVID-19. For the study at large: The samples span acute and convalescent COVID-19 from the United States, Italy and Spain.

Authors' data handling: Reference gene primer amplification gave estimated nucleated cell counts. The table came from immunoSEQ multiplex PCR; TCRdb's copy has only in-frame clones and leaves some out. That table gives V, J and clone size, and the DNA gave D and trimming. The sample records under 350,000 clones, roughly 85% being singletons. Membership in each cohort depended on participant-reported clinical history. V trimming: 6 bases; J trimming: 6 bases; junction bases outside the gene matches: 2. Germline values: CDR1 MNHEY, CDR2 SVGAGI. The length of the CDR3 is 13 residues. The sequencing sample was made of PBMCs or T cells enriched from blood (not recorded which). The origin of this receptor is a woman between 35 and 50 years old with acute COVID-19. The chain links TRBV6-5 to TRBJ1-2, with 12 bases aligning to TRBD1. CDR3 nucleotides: TGTGCCAGCAGGGGACAGGGGGCGGATGGCTACACCTTC. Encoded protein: CASRGQGADGYTF.